This T cell receptor (beta chain) originates from a study of T cells in Graves' hyperthyroidism and ophthalmopathy. There were TCR beta CDR3 regions amplified from RNA transcripts. Initially, a first-round RT-PCR of the TCR CDR3 employed the HTBI primer set. TCRdb redid the calling of the multiplex PCR reads with MiXCR, one entry per CDR3 protein. Here the sample spans 600,000 or so distinct CDR3 sequences, 14% being singletons. This clonotype was recorded a few times. Germline V gene sequence: CDR1 MGHRA, CDR2 YSYEKL. The CDR3 spans 16 residues. J gave up 3 bases and V 2 bases, and 4 bases lay outside the gene matches.

This receptor was obtained from a woman aged 50 to 65 with Graves' ophthalmopathy. The sample taken for sequencing was blood. V and J are TRBV4-1 and TRBJ2-2; 9 bases are a match to TRBD1. CDR3 DNA sequence: TGCGCCAGCAGCCAACTGGACAGGGGAGACACCGGGGAGCTGTTTTTT. It codes for CASSQLDRGDTGELFF.